This entry features one T cell receptor (beta chain) sequence. What it recognizes is unknown. The data stem from a study of beta chain features in type 1 diabetes. General study points: VDJ junctions in type 1 diabetes patients carried more deletions and fewer insertions.

cDNA synthesis used the whole RNA isolate, giving expressed TCRB sequences. Sequencing was performed with immunoSEQ multiplex PCR; in TCRdb, only in-frame clones are kept and a portion is missing. Among about 400,000 clones, over 9.5% were seen once, and the ten largest hold 0.015% to 0.02%. Sequencing input: naive CD4+ T cells from blood. This clonotype originated in a man aged 18 to 35 in good health.

CDR3 region: CAWNLGEVLTDTQYF. CDR3 DNA sequence: TGTGCCTGGAATCTGGGGGAGGTCCTCACAGATACGCAGTATTTT. The chain carries TRBV30 and TRBJ2-3; TRBD2 might be the D (6 bases). CDR1 GTSNPN and CDR2 SVGIG come from the germline V gene (reference sequence). The CDR3 is made up of 15 amino acids. Trimming shortened V by 4 bases and J by 2 bases, and 16 bases separated the two germline ends.